This TCR beta chain was sequenced for a study of blood T cell repertoires in COVID-19. In the study overall: Acute and convalescent COVID-19 specimens originated in the United States, Italy and Spain. T cells, B-cell-depleted T cells, or PBMCs supplied cDNA or gDNA.

In the original analysis: Researchers report that nucleated cell counts were estimated from reference gene primer amplification. Here immunoSEQ multiplex PCR was the method, and the copy in TCRdb shows in-frame clones only, minus some. V, J and clone size are those of that table, while D and trimming were read from the DNA. The table lists over 65,000 clones, under 80% of them singletons. Those enrolled in Seattle joined during active infection and were followed longitudinally afterward. The V gene end was trimmed by 1 base and the J gene end by 4 bases; junction bases not matched to a gene: 5. CDR1 is MNHEY, CDR2 SVGEGT, per germline. The CDR3 has 16 amino acids.

The J gene is TRBJ2-2, the V gene TRBV6-2 or TRBV6-3; TRBD2 matches 8 bases. The clonotype originates from a man in his 60s with COVID-19, enrolled during active disease. The source material was peripheral blood. The CDR3 sequence is CASSYFSGTVTGELFF. The DNA of the CDR3 is TGTGCCAGCAGTTACTTTAGCGGGACTGTCACCGGGGAGCTGTTTTTT.